The 21 T cell receptor gamma chains below come from one sample, sequenced in a study of gamma-delta chains in newborns, infants, children (dated by TCRdb to the late 2010s). Sequencer: Illumina MiSeq. TCRdb called clones from the public reads with CATT, and repeated DNA sequences were later combined into one row. The sample contains about 980 gamma-chain clones, about 39% of them found a single time. The top ten hold around 25% of the sample. Input material: blood. Every receptor here comes from a child who was a newborn, infant or young child, either healthy, febrile or measles-vaccinated (not recorded which).

Worth noting for this clone: Other DNA sequences within the sample encode an identical CDR3. The chain combines TRGV3 with TRGJ1 or TRGJ2. The J gene, not given by TCRdb, was assigned here from a germline match of the nucleotide sequence. V shed 0 bases and J 4 bases; nucleotides not matched to a gene: 3. Germline V gene sequence: CDR1 VTNTFY, CDR2 YDVSTARD (reference sequence). The length of the CDR3 is 13 residues. The CDR3 nucleotides are TGTGCCACCTGGGACAGGCCCTATTATAAGAAACTCTTT. Translation gives CATWDRPYYKKLF.

The rearrangement uses TRGV9 and TRGJP. Here the J gene was assigned by germline matching of the DNA, as TCRdb has none. The CDR3 runs 18 residues. Unmatched junction bases numbered 5, after V lost 2 bases and J lost 1 base. The germline V gene encodes CDR1 GITISATS and CDR2 ISYDGTV (reference sequence). The CDR3 loop reads CALWEGRGQELGKKIKVF. In DNA, the CDR3 is TGTGCCTTGTGGGAGGGTCGGGGGCAAGAGTTGGGCAAAAAAATCAAGGTATTT.

This clone is large. The chain joins TRGV9 to TRGJP. TCRdb supplies no J gene; here it was assigned by aligning the nucleotide sequence to germline. V shed 5 bases and J 7 bases; nucleotides not matched to a gene: 11. Germline-derived CDR1 and CDR2 are GITISATS and ISYDGTV (reference sequence). The CDR3 totals 17 residues. The CDR3 loop reads CALWVGSGELGKKIKVF. CDR3 DNA: TGTGCCTTGTGGGTAGGATCGGGCGAGTTGGGCAAAAAAATCAAGGTATTT.

In the case of this clone: One end of the junction is discordant with germline, which a read error may explain. Within the sample, other DNA sequences also encode this same CDR3. The chain couples TRGV9 to TRGJ1 or TRGJ2. TCRdb carries no J gene annotation; the J gene was assigned here by matching the DNA with germline. CDR3 length: 18 residues. Germline V gene data show CDR1 as GITISATS and CDR2 as ISYDGTV (reference sequence). The CDR3 DNA sequence: TGTGCTTTGTGGGAGATCGACCCCCCTCACACGAATTATTATAAGAAACTCTTT. The encoded protein is CALWEIDPPHTNYYKKLF.

A few counts support this clone. Relative to the germline gene, one junction end is altered; a read error may explain this. The chain employs TRGV9 and TRGJP. TCRdb is silent on the J gene; assignment here came from matching the DNA to germline. The CDR3 spans 15 residues. Germline lookup yields CDR1 GITISATS and CDR2 ISYDGTV (reference sequence). CDR3 in amino acids: CALREVRLGKKIKVF. CDR3 in DNA: TGTGCCTTGCGGGAGGTGCGGTTGGGCAAAAAAATCAAGGTATTT.

This clone is labeled as large. V and J are TRGV9 and TRGJP. Because TCRdb records no J gene, it was assigned here through a match of the DNA to germline. The CDR3 runs to 16 residues. V shed 3 bases, J shed 4 bases, and the junction held 3 bases outside the gene matches. Germline CDR1 is GITISATS and CDR2 is ISYDGTV (reference sequence). The CDR3 is CALWESQELGKKIKVF. CDR3 coding DNA: TGTGCCTTGTGGGAGTCACAAGAGTTGGGCAAAAAAATCAAGGTATTT.

Details on this clone: This clone may be a read error of a much larger clone one base away. Other DNA sequences in the same sample also yield this CDR3. The V gene is TRGV9, the J gene TRGJP. The J gene, left out of TCRdb, was set here by checking the DNA against germline. Per germline, CDR1 GITISATS and CDR2 ISYDGTV (reference sequence). The junction had 2 bases not matched to a gene; V was cut back by 1 base and J by 8 bases. This CDR3 has 15 residues. The CDR3 DNA reads TGTGCCTTGTGGGAGGTAAAGTTGGGCAAAAAAATCAAGGTATTT. It encodes CALWEVKLGKKIKVF.

This clone came up a few times. This chain connects TRGV4 to TRGJP1. TCRdb lists no J gene, so it was determined here by aligning the DNA to germline. The CDR3 runs 15 residues. J was trimmed by 0 bases and V by 0 bases; bases with no gene match: 1. CDR1 is EGSTGY, CDR2 YDSYTSSV, per germline. CDR3 residues: CATWDGYTTGWFKIF. The CDR3 DNA reads TGTGCCACCTGGGATGGGTATACCACTGGTTGGTTCAAGATATTT.

The V call is TRGV9, the J call TRGJP. Matching the DNA to germline supplied the J gene, which TCRdb does not give. Per germline, CDR1 GITISATS and CDR2 ISYDGTV (reference sequence). The CDR3 length is 15 residues. Germline trimming cut 0 bases from V and 10 bases from J; bases unmatched to any gene: 3. The CDR3 region is CALWEVFLGKKIKVF. DNA of the CDR3: TGTGCCTTGTGGGAGGTGTTTTTGGGCAAAAAAATCAAGGTATTT.

Regarding this clone: This clone may be a read error of a much larger clone one base away. The chain carries TRGV9 and TRGJ1 or TRGJ2. Assignment of the J gene here rests on matching the DNA to germline, because TCRdb gives none. The CDR3 loop spans 17 amino acids. V shed 0 bases and J 3 bases; nucleotides not matched to a gene: 14. CDR1 GITISATS and CDR2 ISYDGTV come from the germline V gene (reference sequence). CDR3 nucleotide sequence: TGTGCCTTGTGGGAGGTGCATCCGGGAAAATTTTATTATAAGAAACTCTTT. This gives the protein CALWEVHPGKFYYKKLF.

This clone was seen a few times. The rearrangement joins TRGV9 to TRGJ1 or TRGJ2. V was clipped by 5 bases and J by 1 base; unmatched bases: 5. In germline, CDR1 is GITISATS, CDR2 ISYDGTV (reference sequence). CDR3 length: 13 amino acids. CDR3 in amino acids: CALWVPNYYKKLF. The DNA of the CDR3 is TGTGCCTTGTGGGTTCCAAATTATTATAAGAAACTCTTT.

Notes on this clone: A read error may be the cause here, since a much bigger clone is one base away. Other DNA sequences in this sample translate to the same CDR3. The chain is built from TRGV9 and TRGJP. The J gene was not available in TCRdb and was assigned here by matching the DNA to germline segments. The germline gives CDR1 GITISATS, CDR2 ISYDGTV (reference sequence). CDR3 length: 18 residues. CDR3 region: CALWEVQGQELGKKIKVF. The CDR3 DNA reads as TGTGCCCTGTGGGAGGTGCAGGGACAAGAGTTGGGCAAAAAAATCAAGGTATTT.

This clone was detected only a few times. A read error is likely here: a far larger clone is one base away. The chain joins TRGV9 to TRGJP. The J gene, left out of TCRdb, was set here by checking the DNA against germline. The CDR3 contains 16 residues. Germline CDR1 and CDR2: GITISATS and ISYDGTV (reference sequence). This CDR3 reads CALREVQELGKKIKVF. DNA for the CDR3: TGTGCCTTGCGGGAGGTGCAAGAGTTGGGCAAAAAAATCAAGGTATTT.

This clone was detected only once. Mismatch with germline at one junction end may stem from a read error. The same CDR3 also results from other DNA sequences found in this sample. J is TRGJP and V is TRGV9. The J gene, not given by TCRdb, was assigned here from a germline match of the nucleotide sequence. CDR3 length equals 17 residues. Per germline, CDR1 GITISATS and CDR2 ISYDGTV (reference sequence). CDR3 residues: CALWEVRQELGKKIKVF. The CDR3 region has the DNA TGTGCCTTGTGGGAGGTGCGACAAGAGTTGGGTAAAAAAATCAAGGTATTT.

This clone appeared a few times. CDR3 nucleotide sequence: TGTGCCTTGTGGGAGGTGGTCCGAGAGTTGGGCAAAAAAATCAAGGTATTT. Residues: CALWEVVRELGKKIKVF. The V and J genes are TRGV9 and TRGJP. The J gene was missing in TCRdb and was found by matching the end of the DNA to germline. CDR1 is GITISATS and CDR2 is ISYDGTV in the germline V gene (reference sequence). This CDR3 region has 17 residues. J gave up 6 bases and V 0 bases, and 5 bases lay outside the gene matches.

This clone was picked up a small number of times. V and J are TRGV4 and TRGJ1 or TRGJ2. TCRdb offers no J gene call, so here the DNA was matched to germline to obtain one. The CDR3 spans 11 residues. After removal of 0 bases from V and 11 bases from J, the junction contained 4 bases not matched to a gene. Germline V gene data show CDR1 as EGSTGY and CDR2 as YDSYTSSV. This CDR3 is CATWDGRQKLF. The CDR3 DNA sequence: TGTGCCACCTGGGATGGGCGGCAGAAACTCTTT.

This clone was counted a few times. Other DNA sequences in this sample translate to the same CDR3. The chain has TRGV9 and TRGJP. The J gene, not given by TCRdb, was assigned here from a germline match of the nucleotide sequence. Germline V CDR1 and CDR2: GITISATS, ISYDGTV (reference sequence). The CDR3 covers 16 residues. Trimming took 4 bases from V and 4 from J; bases not matched to a gene: 4. CDR3 sequence (DNA): TGTGCCTTGTGGGACCGCCAAGAGTTGGGCAAAAAAATCAAGGTATTT. Translation: CALWDRQELGKKIKVF.

The CDR3 region has the DNA TGTGCCTTGTGGGAGGTGGCGTTGGGCAAAAAAATCAAGGTATTT. Translation: CALWEVALGKKIKVF. This sequence joins TRGV9 and TRGJP. The J gene, not given by TCRdb, was assigned here from a germline match of the nucleotide sequence. Germline values: CDR1 GITISATS, CDR2 ISYDGTV (reference sequence). The CDR3 is 15 amino acids. V lost 0 bases to trimming and J lost 9 bases; unmatched junction nucleotides: 2.

This clone was observed a single time. The same CDR3 arises from other DNA sequences in this sample as well. The V gene was identified as TRGV9, while no J gene was called. CDR1 is GITISATS and CDR2 is ISYDGTV in the germline V gene (reference sequence). The CDR3 length is 18 residues. Written as DNA, the CDR3 is TGTGCCTTGTGGGAGATCGACCCCCCTCACACGAATTATTATAAGAAGCTCTTT. This gives the protein CALWEIDPPHTNYYKKLF.

Details on this clone: One end of the junction is discordant with germline, which a read error may explain. In DNA form, the CDR3 reads TGTGCCTTGTGGGAGGTGGTTCAAGAGTTGGGCAAAAGAATCAAGGTATTT. Translating it yields CALWEVVQELGKRIKVF. The chain employs TRGV9 and TRGJP. The J gene is not listed in TCRdb, so it was assigned here from a DNA match to germline. The CDR3 runs 17 residues. CDR1 is GITISATS and CDR2 is ISYDGTV in the germline V gene (reference sequence).

This clone came up a few times. Other nucleotide sequences in the sample specify the same CDR3. V gene TRGV9 combines with J gene TRGJP. The J gene, absent from TCRdb, was called here by matching the DNA to germline. The CDR3 has 16 amino acids. Looked up from germline, CDR1 is GITISATS and CDR2 is ISYDGTV (reference sequence). V was pared by 3 bases and J by 5 bases, with 4 bases of the junction left unmatched. CDR3 sequence: CALWETEELGKKIKVF. DNA for the CDR3: TGTGCCTTGTGGGAGACCGAAGAGTTGGGCAAAAAAATCAAGGTATTT.